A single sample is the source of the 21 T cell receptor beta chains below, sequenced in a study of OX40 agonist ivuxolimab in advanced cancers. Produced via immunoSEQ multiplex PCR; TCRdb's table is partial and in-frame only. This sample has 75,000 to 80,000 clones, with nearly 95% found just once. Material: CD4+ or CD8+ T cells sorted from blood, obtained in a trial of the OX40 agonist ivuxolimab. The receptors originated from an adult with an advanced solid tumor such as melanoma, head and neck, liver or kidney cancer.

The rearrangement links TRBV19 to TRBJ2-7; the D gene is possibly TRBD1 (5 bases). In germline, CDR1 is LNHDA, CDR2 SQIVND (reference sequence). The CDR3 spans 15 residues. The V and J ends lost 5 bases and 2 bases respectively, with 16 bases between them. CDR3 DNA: TGTGCCAGTAGTTCAGCGACAGCCACCACCTACGAGCAGTACTTC. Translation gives CASSSATATTYEQYF.

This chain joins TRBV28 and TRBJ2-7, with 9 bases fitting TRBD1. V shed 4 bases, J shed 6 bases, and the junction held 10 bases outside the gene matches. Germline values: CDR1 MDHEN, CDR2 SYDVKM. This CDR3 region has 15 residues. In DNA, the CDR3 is TGTGCCAGCAGTTGGGGTCGGACAGGGGTGGGCGAGCAGTACTTC. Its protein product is CASSWGRTGVGEQYF.

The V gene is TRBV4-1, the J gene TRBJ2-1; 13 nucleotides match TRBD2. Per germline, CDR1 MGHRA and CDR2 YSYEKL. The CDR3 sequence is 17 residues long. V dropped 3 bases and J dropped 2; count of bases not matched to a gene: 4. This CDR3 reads CASSHSGTSGTYNEQFF. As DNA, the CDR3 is TGCGCCAGCAGCCACTCCGGGACTAGCGGGACCTACAATGAGCAGTTCTTC.

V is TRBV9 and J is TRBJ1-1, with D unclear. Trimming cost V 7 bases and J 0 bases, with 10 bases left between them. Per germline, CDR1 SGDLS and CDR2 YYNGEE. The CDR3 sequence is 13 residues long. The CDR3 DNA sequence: TGTGCCAGCGGGAACACCATGAACACTGAAGCTTTCTTT. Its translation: CASGNTMNTEAFF.

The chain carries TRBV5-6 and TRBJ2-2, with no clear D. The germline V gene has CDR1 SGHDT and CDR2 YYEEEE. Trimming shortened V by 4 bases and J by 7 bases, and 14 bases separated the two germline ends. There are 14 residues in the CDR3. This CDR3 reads CASSLKVKVGELFF. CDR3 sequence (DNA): TGTGCCAGCAGCCTTAAAGTAAAGGTCGGGGAGCTGTTTTTT.

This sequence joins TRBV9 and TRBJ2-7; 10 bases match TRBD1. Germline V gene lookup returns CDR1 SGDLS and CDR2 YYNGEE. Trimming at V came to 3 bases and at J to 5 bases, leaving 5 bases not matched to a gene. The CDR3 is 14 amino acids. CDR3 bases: TGTGCCAGCAGCGCCGACAGGGGGCAGGACGAGCAGTACTTC. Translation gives CASSADRGQDEQYF. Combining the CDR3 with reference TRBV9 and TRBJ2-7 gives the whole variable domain DSGVTQTPKHLITATGQRVTLRCSPRSGDLSVYWYQQSLDQGLQFLIQYYNGEERAKGNILERFSAQQFPDLHSELNLSSLELGDSALYFCASSADRGQDEQYFGPGTRLTVT.

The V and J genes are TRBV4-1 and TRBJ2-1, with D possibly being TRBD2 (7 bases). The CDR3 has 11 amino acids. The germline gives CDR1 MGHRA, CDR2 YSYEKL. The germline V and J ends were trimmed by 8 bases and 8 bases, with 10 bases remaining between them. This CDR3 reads CASRGADEQFF. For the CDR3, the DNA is TGCGCCAGCCGGGGGGCCGATGAGCAGTTCTTC.

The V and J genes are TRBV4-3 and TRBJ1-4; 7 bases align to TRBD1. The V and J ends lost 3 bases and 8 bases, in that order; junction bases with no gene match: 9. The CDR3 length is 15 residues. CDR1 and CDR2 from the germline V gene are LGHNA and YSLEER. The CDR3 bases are TGCGCCAGCAGCCACCCGCGACAGGGAGACGAAAAACTGTTTTTT. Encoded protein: CASSHPRQGDEKLFF.

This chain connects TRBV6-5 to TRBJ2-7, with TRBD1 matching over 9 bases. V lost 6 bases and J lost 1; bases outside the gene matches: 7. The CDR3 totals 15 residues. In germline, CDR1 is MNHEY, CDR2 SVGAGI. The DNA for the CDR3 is TGTGCCAGCAGGTCAGCCGGGACAGGGTCCTACGAGCAGTACTTC. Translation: CASRSAGTGSYEQYF.

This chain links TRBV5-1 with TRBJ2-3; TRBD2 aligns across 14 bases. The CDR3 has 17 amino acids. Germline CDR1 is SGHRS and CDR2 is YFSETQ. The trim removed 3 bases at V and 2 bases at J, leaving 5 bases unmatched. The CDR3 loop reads CASSSGTSGGITDTQYF. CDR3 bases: TGCGCCAGCAGCTCAGGGACTAGCGGGGGAATCACAGATACGCAGTATTTT.

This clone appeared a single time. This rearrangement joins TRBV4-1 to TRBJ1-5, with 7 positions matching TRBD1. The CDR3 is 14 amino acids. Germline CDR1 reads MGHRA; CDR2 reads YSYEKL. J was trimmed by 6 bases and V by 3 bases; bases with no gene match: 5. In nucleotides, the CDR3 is TGCGCCAGCAGCCACACAGGGGAAGGTCAGCCCCAGCATTTT. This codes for CASSHTGEGQPQHF.

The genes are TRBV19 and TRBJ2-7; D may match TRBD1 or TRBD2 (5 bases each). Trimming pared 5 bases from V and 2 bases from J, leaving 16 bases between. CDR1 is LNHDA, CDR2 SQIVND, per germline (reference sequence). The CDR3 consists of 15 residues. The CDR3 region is CASSAVGTSAYEQYF. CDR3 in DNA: TGTGCCAGTAGTGCCGTTGGGACCTCCGCCTACGAGCAGTACTTC.

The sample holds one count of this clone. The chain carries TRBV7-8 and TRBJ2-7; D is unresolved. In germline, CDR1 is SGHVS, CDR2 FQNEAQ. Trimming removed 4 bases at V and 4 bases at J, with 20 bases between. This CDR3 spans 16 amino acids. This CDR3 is CASSSPTVEGRYEQYF. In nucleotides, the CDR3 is TGTGCCAGCAGCTCACCCACAGTAGAAGGGCGGTACGAGCAGTACTTC.

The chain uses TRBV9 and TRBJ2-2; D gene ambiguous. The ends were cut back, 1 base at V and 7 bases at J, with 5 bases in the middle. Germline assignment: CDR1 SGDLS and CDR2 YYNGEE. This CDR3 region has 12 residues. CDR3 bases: TGTGCCAGCAGCGTATTTGGCGGGGAGCTGTTTTTT. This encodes CASSVFGGELFF.

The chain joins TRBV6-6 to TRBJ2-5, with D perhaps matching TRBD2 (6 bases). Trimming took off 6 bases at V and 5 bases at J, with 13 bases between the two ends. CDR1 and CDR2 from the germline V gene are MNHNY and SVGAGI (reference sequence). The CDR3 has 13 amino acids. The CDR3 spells CASSIGGPETQYF. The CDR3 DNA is TGTGCCAGCAGCATCGGAGGGCCCGAGACCCAGTACTTC.

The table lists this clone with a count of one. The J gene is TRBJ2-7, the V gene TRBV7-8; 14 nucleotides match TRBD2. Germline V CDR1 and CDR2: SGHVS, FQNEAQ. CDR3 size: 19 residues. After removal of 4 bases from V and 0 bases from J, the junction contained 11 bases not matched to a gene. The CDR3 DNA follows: TGTGCCAGCAGCTCGCCTTTGGGACTAGCGGGAGTTTCCTCCTACGAGCAGTACTTC. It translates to CASSSPLGLAGVSSYEQYF. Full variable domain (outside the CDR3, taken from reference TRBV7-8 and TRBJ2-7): GAGVSQSPRYKVAKRGQDVALRCDPISGHVSLFWYQQALGQGPEFLTYFQNEAQLDKSGLPSDRFFAERPEGSVSTLKIQRTQQEDSAVYLCASSSPLGLAGVSSYEQYFGPGTRLTVT.

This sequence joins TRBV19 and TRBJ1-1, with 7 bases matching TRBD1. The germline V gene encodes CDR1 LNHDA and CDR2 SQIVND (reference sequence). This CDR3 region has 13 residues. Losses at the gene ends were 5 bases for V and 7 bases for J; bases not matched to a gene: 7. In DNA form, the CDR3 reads TGTGCCAGTAGTCCCGGGACAGCCCTTGAAGCTTTCTTT. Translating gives CASSPGTALEAFF.

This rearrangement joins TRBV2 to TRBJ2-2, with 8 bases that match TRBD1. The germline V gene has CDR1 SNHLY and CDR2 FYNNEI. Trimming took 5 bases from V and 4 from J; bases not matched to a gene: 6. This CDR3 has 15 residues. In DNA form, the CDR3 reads TGTGCCAGCAGTCCTGACAGGGGCGGCACCGGGGAGCTGTTTTTT. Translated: CASSPDRGGTGELFF.

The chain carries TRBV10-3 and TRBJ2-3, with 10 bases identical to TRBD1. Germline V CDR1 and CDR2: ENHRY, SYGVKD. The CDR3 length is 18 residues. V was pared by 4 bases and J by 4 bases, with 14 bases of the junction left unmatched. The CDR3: CAISAGVPGQGNADTQYF. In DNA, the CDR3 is TGTGCCATCAGTGCGGGGGTCCCGGGACAGGGGAACGCAGATACGCAGTATTTT.

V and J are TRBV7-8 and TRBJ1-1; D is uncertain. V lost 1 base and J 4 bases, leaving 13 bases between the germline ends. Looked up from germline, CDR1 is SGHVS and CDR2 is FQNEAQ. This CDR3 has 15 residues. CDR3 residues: CASSLVAALSTEAFF. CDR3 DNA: TGTGCCAGCAGCTTAGTAGCCGCTTTGAGCACTGAAGCTTTCTTT.

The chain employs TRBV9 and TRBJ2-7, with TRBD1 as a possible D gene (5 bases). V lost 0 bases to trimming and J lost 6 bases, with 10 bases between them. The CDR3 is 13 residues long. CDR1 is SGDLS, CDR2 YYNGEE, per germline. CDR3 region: CASSVVPGLEQYF. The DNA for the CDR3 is TGTGCCAGCAGCGTAGTCCCAGGGCTCGAGCAGTACTTC.